This TCR beta chain was captured by sequencing in a study of blood T cell repertoires in COVID-19. Study background: Acute and convalescent COVID-19 samples came from the United States, Italy and Spain. T cells, B-cell-depleted T cells, or PBMCs supplied cDNA or gDNA.

Assay used: immunoSEQ multiplex PCR; TCRdb lists only in-frame clones, some missing. Of about 160,000 clones listed, 65% to 90% are singletons. V was shortened by 6 bases and J by 1 base, with 12 bases between the two germline ends. Germline loops: CDR1 MDHEN, CDR2 SYDVKM. The CDR3 length is 15 residues. The sequence was collected from a man aged 65 to 85 with acute or convalescent COVID-19. The V and J genes are TRBV28 and TRBJ1-4; D remains ambiguous. The specimen was peripheral blood. CDR3 amino acids: CASSTRFKTNEKLFF. The CDR3 DNA reads TGTGCCAGCAGCACCCGGTTCAAAACTAATGAAAAACTGTTTTTT.